The rows below give T cell receptor beta chains drawn from one sample of a study of stem cell transplantation in POMP-related autoinflammatory disease. Assay used: immunoSEQ multiplex PCR; TCRdb lists only in-frame clones, some missing. The table has more than 25,000 clones, around 88% seen once; the top ten hold 0.55% to 0.9%. Sequencing used CD4+ T cells from PBMCs, obtained before stem cell transplantation. The receptors were gathered from a human donor with POMP-related autoinflammation and immune dysregulation (PRAID). CDR3s include the opening cysteine and the closing phenylalanine or tryptophan. Fields, in order: D gene, V gene, CDR3 protein. The D gene is left open where the match is weak.

TRBD1 | TRBV29-1 | CSVGQGTTNEKLFF
TRBD2 | TRBV29-1 | CSVEVLAKNEQYF
NA | TRBV2 | CASSEVNNYEQYF
TRBD2 | TRBV5-1 | CASSLTLAGGQETQYF
NA | TRBV7-3 | CASSSQTGSETQYF
TRBD2 | TRBV5-1 | CASSPGLPDTQYF
TRBD1 | TRBV4-1 | CASSPGQGARGTEAFF
NA | TRBV6-5 | CASSPQPPEWDTIYF
NA | TRBV27 | CASSRPGFTDTQYF
NA | TRBV30 | CARSGPSYEQYF
NA | TRBV2 | CASREADLGYTF
NA | TRBV28 | CASKDSNYGYTF
NA | TRBV6-6 | CASSRPQSTYNEQFF
NA | TRBV5-6 | CASSLDLNTGELFF
NA | TRBV6-5 | CASSYEFSGDEQYF
NA | TRBV5-4 | CASSLDEPRGGYTF
TRBD1 | TRBV7-9 | CASSFRGRGQGNSPLHF
NA | TRBV6-6 | CASRRKGDNEKLFF
NA | TRBV29-1 | CSVEDRPYEQYF
TRBD1 | TRBV7-2 | CASSLGGTGGWTQYF
TRBD2 | TRBV10-3 | CAIRPGLAGGRADTQYF
NA | TRBV7-6 | CASSLSTGYQETQYF
NA | TRBV6-5 | CASSYRLGAEAFF
NA | TRBV6-1 | CASSEVADTQYF
NA | TRBV30 | CAWSPSGETQYF
TRBD1 | TRBV5-1 | CASSLAGTERGTEAFF
TRBD1 | TRBV10-3 | CAIRTGTGDVSSTEAFF
NA | TRBV21-1 | CASSKVETSGSTDTQYF
NA | TRBV2 | CASSVDQPQHF
NA | TRBV2 | CASSEGIPDTQYF
NA | TRBV7-3 | CASSLTGRAGANVLTF
NA | TRBV18 | CASSPFRDAEAFF
NA | TRBV5-4 | CASSLQGRETQYF
NA | TRBV4-1 | CVSSQVWDTEAFF
TRBD1 | TRBV10-2 | CASRRQGNEQYF